This TCR beta chain is from a study of shared T cell receptors in the human thymus. CDR3 length: 17 residues. Germline loops: CDR1 MGHRA, CDR2 YSYEKL. J gave up 1 base and V 0 bases, and 8 bases lay outside the gene matches. Produced via immunoSEQ multiplex PCR; TCRdb's table is partial and in-frame only. The data show around 730,000 clones, approximately 83% seen once. These same records also appear under a second study, on human thymus T cells. This second study says: Having corrective surgery for congenital heart defects, healthy Finnish infants were the ones who donated. The source of the thymus tissue was resections taken during corrective heart surgery.

Sequenced input: thymocytes. V gene TRBV4-1 combines with J gene TRBJ1-1; 7 bases align to TRBD1. The TCR originated in a girl in the first two years of life with a congenital heart defect. The CDR3 region is CASSQDGDRARNTEAFF. The CDR3 nucleotides read TGCGCCAGCAGCCAAGATGGAGACAGGGCCAGGAACACTGAAGCTTTCTTT.